The present T cell receptor beta chain was sequenced within a study of blood T cell repertoires in COVID-19. Looking at the study overall: The United States, Italy and Spain provided the acute and convalescent COVID-19 samples. In each case, the material was cDNA or gDNA derived from T cells, B-cell-depleted T cells, or PBMCs.

Authors' methods: Researchers report that nucleated cell counts were estimated from reference gene primer amplification. TCRdb's copy holds only in-frame clones and misses some; the assay was immunoSEQ multiplex PCR. Clone size and the V and J calls come from that table; the DNA yielded D and trimming. This sample has about 250,000 clones, with approximately 88% found just once. V dropped 4 bases and J dropped 0; count of bases not matched to a gene: 14. CDR3 length: 19 residues. This receptor was taken from a woman under 40 with COVID-19, enrolled during active disease. This chain uses TRBV5-3 with TRBJ2-1, with 9 bases matching TRBD1. TRBV5-3 is an ORF, and what it does is uncertain. Source material: peripheral blood. In DNA form, the CDR3 reads TGTGCCAGAAGCATAGACAGGGGGGCGTCCCTTAGCTCCTACAATGAGCAGTTCTTC. Its translation: CARSIDRGASLSSYNEQFF.